A selection of T cell receptor beta chains follows, all from one sample in a study of siplizumab effects on memory and regulatory T cells. Sequencing used immunoSEQ multiplex PCR; TCRdb keeps in-frame clones, though not all of them. In the table there are 70,000 to 100,000 clones, over 95% of which are singletons. Sequencing used naive CD4+ T cells sorted from blood. Source of these receptors: a human donor in good health. Each CDR3 is given with its conserved first and last residue. A D gene is named only where the DNA matches it firmly. Part of the rows lack a size; the others show once, few, many or a class for expanded clones.

J gene	clone size	V gene	D gene	CDR3 DNA	CDR3 protein
TRBJ2-3	NA	TRBV4-1	TRBD1	TGCGCCAGCAGCCACCGGGGGACAGGGATAGTTTCAGATACGCAGTATTTT	CASSHRGTGIVSDTQYF
TRBJ1-2	NA	TRBV29-1	NA	TGCAGCGTTGCAAGGTCGGGCTATGGCTACACCTTC	CSVARSGYGYTF
TRBJ2-3	NA	TRBV4-1	NA	TGCGCCAGCAGCCAAGTAGGGGGGGCGACCACAGATACGCAGTATTTT	CASSQVGGATTDTQYF
TRBJ1-1	NA	TRBV4-1	NA	TGCGCCAGCAGCCAAGATCGGGGCACTGAAGCTTTCTTT	CASSQDRGTEAFF
TRBJ2-4	once	TRBV18	TRBD2	TGTGCCAGCTCATTTCCTAGCGGGGGAGCCAAAAACATTCAGTACTTC	CASSFPSGGAKNIQYF
TRBJ2-3	NA	TRBV5-8	TRBD2	TGTGCCAGCAGCAAACGGGGGGTTAGCACAGATACGCAGTATTTT	CASSKRGVSTDTQYF
TRBJ2-5	NA	TRBV5-1	TRBD1	TGCGCCAGCAGCTTGAGGACAGGTGGTCAAGAGACCCAGTACTTC	CASSLRTGGQETQYF
TRBJ2-7	NA	TRBV4-1	NA	TGCGCCAGCAGCCAAGGTTCGGGGCAAAGCTACGAGCAGTACTTC	CASSQGSGQSYEQYF
TRBJ2-2	NA	TRBV18	TRBD2	TGTGCCAGCTCACCACTGGGACTAGAAGGCACCGGGGAGCTGTTTTTT	CASSPLGLEGTGELFF
TRBJ1-2	NA	TRBV5-5	NA	TGTGCCAGCAGCTTGGGGCAGGCGGTCAACTATGGCTACACCTTC	CASSLGQAVNYGYTF
TRBJ1-1	NA	TRBV7-9	NA	TGTGCCAGCAGCACCCGCCCAGGGGCGCCTAACACTGAAGCTTTCTTT	CASSTRPGAPNTEAFF
TRBJ2-7	NA	TRBV18	NA	TGTGCCAGCTCACCTCGGGAAGGAGTGAGCGAGCAGTACTTC	CASSPREGVSEQYF
TRBJ2-7	NA	TRBV2	TRBD2	TGTGCCGGAAGTAGCGGGGGTTCAGAGCAGTACTTC	CAGSSGGSEQYF
TRBJ2-2	NA	TRBV4-2	TRBD2	TGTGCCAGCAGCCCGCGGTCTAGCGGGGGTATCGGGGAGCTGTTTTTT	CASSPRSSGGIGELFF
TRBJ2-3	NA	TRBV18	TRBD2	TGTGCCAGCCGGACTAGCGGGGAGACAGATACGCAGTATTTT	CASRTSGETDTQYF
TRBJ2-7	NA	TRBV28	NA	TGTGCCAGCAGGATTGGCTTCTCCTACGAGCAGTACTTC	CASRIGFSYEQYF
TRBJ1-2	NA	TRBV9	TRBD1	TGTGCCAGCAGCACTGACAGGGGGCGAATCTCCGGCTACACCTTC	CASSTDRGRISGYTF
TRBJ2-5	NA	TRBV18	NA	TGTGCCAGCTCACCGACCGGACAGTCCCAAGAGACCCAGTACTTC	CASSPTGQSQETQYF
TRBJ2-3	NA	TRBV29-1	TRBD1	TGCAGCGCCTTGACAGGGGACACAGATACGCAGTATTTT	CSALTGDTDTQYF
TRBJ2-3	NA	TRBV6-4	TRBD2	TGTGCCAGCAGTGGGGCTAGCGGTGATACGCAGTATTTT	CASSGASGDTQYF
TRBJ2-3	NA	TRBV25-1	NA	TGTGCCAGCAGGGGGACTCTCACAGATACGCAGTATTTT	CASRGTLTDTQYF
TRBJ2-7	NA	TRBV28	TRBD1	TGTGCCAGCAGTTCCGCCGGGACAGGTGTGGACGAGCAGTACTTC	CASSSAGTGVDEQYF
TRBJ1-1	few	TRBV27	NA	TGTGCGGCAGGGTTACGGACTGAAGCTTTCTTT	CAAGLRTEAFF
TRBJ1-4	NA	TRBV6-5	NA	TGTGCCAGCACAAATGGGGGCGCGGGGAATGAAAAACTGTTTTTT	CASTNGGAGNEKLFF
TRBJ2-7	NA	TRBV7-2	TRBD2	TGTGCCAGCAGCCACCGTGGAGCGGGGCTTGTCTACGAGCAGTACTTC	CASSHRGAGLVYEQYF
TRBJ2-3	NA	TRBV19	TRBD2	TGTGCCAGTAATCCTAGACTAGCGGGGGGCGCAGATACGCAGTATTTT	CASNPRLAGGADTQYF
TRBJ2-2	NA	TRBV6-5	NA	TGTGCCAGCAGTTACTGGGCCGGGGAGCTGTTTTTT	CASSYWAGELFF
TRBJ2-5	NA	TRBV7-7	TRBD2	TGTGCCAGCAGCAAGCGGGGGGTCCAAGAGACCCAGTACTTC	CASSKRGVQETQYF
TRBJ1-3	NA	TRBV29-1	NA	TGCAGCGTTGGAGGGATCTTATCTGGAAACACCATATATTTT	CSVGGILSGNTIYF
TRBJ2-7	NA	TRBV19	TRBD2	TGTGCCAGCCAAGACGGGGGGATCGGAGGACAGCAGTACTTC	CASQDGGIGGQQYF
TRBJ2-3	NA	TRBV11-2	NA	TGTGCCAGCAGCGCCTTATCAGATACGCAGTATTTT	CASSALSDTQYF
TRBJ2-2	NA	TRBV7-2	TRBD2	TGTGCCAGCATCTTAGCGGGGGGCCCGAACACCGGGGAGCTGTTTTTT	CASILAGGPNTGELFF
TRBJ2-7	NA	TRBV5-1	NA	TGCGCCAGCAGCTTGGAACAGAAGTACGAGCAGTACTTC	CASSLEQKYEQYF
TRBJ2-7	once	TRBV19	TRBD2	TGTGCCAGCCGAGCGGGGGGCCGATACGAGCAGTACTTC	CASRAGGRYEQYF
TRBJ2-3	NA	TRBV7-3	NA	TGTGCCAGCAGCCTCCTTGGCCCCCCGGGCGCAGATACGCAGTATTTT	CASSLLGPPGADTQYF
TRBJ1-1	NA	TRBV29-1	NA	TGCAGCGTTGTAGGCACCAAGAACACTGAAGCTTTCTTT	CSVVGTKNTEAFF
TRBJ1-6	NA	TRBV5-4	NA	TGTGCCAGCAGCTTGGCCCGGGGAAATAATTCACCCCTCCACTTT	CASSLARGNNSPLHF
TRBJ2-1	NA	TRBV7-9	TRBD2	TGTGCCAGCAGCTTAACTAGCGGGCTACTCAATGAGCAGTTCTTC	CASSLTSGLLNEQFF
TRBJ1-5	NA	TRBV21-1	NA	TGTGCCAGCAGCAAAATGGAACCAAGTGATTTCGATCAGCCCCAGCATTTT	CASSKMEPSDFDQPQHF
TRBJ2-3	NA	TRBV28	TRBD2	TGTGCCAGCTCCCTAGCGGGGGCCCGCACAGATACGCAGTATTTT	CASSLAGARTDTQYF
TRBJ2-7	NA	TRBV4-3	TRBD2	TGCGCCAGCAGCCAAGATTTTCCAGCGGGGGGATCCCCACTCTCCTACGAGCAGTACTTC	CASSQDFPAGGSPLSYEQYF
TRBJ1-6	NA	TRBV7-9	NA	TGTGCCAGCAGCTTAGGTACCACCAATTCACCCCTCCACTTT	CASSLGTTNSPLHF
TRBJ1-2	once	TRBV18	NA	TGTGCCAGCTCACCAGACAGGATCTTTAACTATGGCTACACCTTC	CASSPDRIFNYGYTF
TRBJ1-1	few	TRBV9	TRBD1	TGTGCCAGCGTGAGGGGGCGGACTGAAGCTTTCTTT	CASVRGRTEAFF
TRBJ1-2	NA	TRBV18	TRBD1	TGTGCCAGCTCACCACTTCAGGGGGATAACTATGGCTACACCTTC	CASSPLQGDNYGYTF
TRBJ1-2	NA	TRBV13	TRBD1	TGTGCCAGCAGCTCGTCCCGGGACAGGGAGTATGGCTACACCTTC	CASSSSRDREYGYTF
TRBJ2-3	NA	TRBV10-3	TRBD2	TGTGCCATCGGCGGGGGGGCTTCAGATACGCAGTATTTT	CAIGGGASDTQYF
TRBJ1-2	NA	TRBV4-2	NA	TGTGCCAGCAGCCAACTGGGGGCAGCCAACTGGGTGTATGGCTACACCTTC	CASSQLGAANWVYGYTF
TRBJ2-3	NA	TRBV6-5	NA	TGTGCCTCCCGGCTCCTGGGCACAGATACGCAGTATTTT	CASRLLGTDTQYF
TRBJ1-2	NA	TRBV29-1	NA	TGCAGCGCCGCACCGACAGCACCCTTTAACTATGGCTACACCTTC	CSAAPTAPFNYGYTF
TRBJ1-1	NA	TRBV5-1	NA	TGCGCCAGCACCCTGGGCGATCGAAACACTGAAGCTTTCTTT	CASTLGDRNTEAFF